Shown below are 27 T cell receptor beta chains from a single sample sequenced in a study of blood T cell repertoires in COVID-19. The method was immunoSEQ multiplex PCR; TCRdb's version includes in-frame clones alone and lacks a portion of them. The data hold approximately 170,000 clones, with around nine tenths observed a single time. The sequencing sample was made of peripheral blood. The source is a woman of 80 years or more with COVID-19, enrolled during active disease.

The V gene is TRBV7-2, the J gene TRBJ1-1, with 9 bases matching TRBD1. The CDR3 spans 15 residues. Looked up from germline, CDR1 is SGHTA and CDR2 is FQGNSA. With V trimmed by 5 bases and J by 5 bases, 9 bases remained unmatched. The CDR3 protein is CASSPGQGSWTEAFF. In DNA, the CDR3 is TGTGCCAGCAGCCCCGGACAGGGGTCATGGACTGAAGCTTTCTTT. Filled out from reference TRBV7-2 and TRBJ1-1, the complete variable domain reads GAGVSQSPSNKVTEKGKDVELRCDPISGHTALYWYRQSLGQGLEFLIYFQGNSAPDKSGLPSDRFSAERTGGSVSTLTIQRTQQEDSAVYLCASSPGQGSWTEAFFGQGTRLTVV.

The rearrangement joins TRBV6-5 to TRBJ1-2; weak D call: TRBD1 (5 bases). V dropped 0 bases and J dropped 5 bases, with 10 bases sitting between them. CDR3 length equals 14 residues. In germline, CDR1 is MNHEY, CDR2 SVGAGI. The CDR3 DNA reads TGTGCCAGCAGTTACTCGCCCCCAGGGTATGGCTACACCTTC. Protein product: CASSYSPPGYGYTF.

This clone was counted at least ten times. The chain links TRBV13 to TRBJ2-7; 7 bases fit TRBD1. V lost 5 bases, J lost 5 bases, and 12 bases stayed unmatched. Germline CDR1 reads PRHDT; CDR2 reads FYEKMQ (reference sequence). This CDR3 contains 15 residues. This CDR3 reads CASSNRDSRANEQYF. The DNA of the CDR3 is TGTGCCAGCAGCAACCGGGACAGTCGCGCTAACGAGCAGTACTTC.

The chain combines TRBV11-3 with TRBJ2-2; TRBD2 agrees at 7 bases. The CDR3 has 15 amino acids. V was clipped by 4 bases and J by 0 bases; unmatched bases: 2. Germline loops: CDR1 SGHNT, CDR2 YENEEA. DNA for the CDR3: TGTGCCAGCAGCTCACGGGGGGCGAACACCGGGGAGCTGTTTTTT. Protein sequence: CASSSRGANTGELFF.

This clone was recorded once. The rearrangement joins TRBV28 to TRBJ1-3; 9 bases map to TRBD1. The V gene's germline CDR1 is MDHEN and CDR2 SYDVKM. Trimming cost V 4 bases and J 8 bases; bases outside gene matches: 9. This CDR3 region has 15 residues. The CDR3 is CASSSEGTGLDTIYF. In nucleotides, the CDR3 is TGTGCCAGCAGTTCCGAGGGGACAGGGCTTGACACCATATATTTT.

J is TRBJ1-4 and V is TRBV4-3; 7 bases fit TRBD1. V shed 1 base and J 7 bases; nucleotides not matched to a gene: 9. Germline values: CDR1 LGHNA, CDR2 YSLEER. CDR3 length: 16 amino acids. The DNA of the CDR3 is TGCGCCAGCAGCCAAGGGGCCCGACAGGGAGGTGAAAAACTGTTTTTT. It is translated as CASSQGARQGGEKLFF.

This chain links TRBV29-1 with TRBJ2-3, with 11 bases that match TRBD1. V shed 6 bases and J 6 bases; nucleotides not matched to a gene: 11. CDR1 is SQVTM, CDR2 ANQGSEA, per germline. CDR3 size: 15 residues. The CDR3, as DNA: TGCAGCGTGCCGACCGGGACAGGGGGTTGGGATACGCAGTATTTT. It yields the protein CSVPTGTGGWDTQYF.

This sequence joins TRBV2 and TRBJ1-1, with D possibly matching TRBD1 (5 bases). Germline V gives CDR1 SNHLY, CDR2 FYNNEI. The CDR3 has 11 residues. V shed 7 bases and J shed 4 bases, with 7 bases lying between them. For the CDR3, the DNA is TGTGCCAGCACGGGGGGCACTGAAGCTTTCTTT. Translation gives CASTGGTEAFF.

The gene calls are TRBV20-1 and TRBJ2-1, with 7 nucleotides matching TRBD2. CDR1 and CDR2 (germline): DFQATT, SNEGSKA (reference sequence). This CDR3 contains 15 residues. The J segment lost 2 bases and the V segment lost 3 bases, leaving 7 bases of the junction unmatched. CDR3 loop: CSASSSGVTYNEQFF. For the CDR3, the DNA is TGCAGTGCTAGTTCTAGCGGAGTGACCTACAATGAGCAGTTCTTC.

In DNA form, the CDR3 reads TGTGCCAGCAGTTTAACAGGGGGAGTCACCGGGGAGCTGTTTTTT. Translating gives CASSLTGGVTGELFF. V and J are TRBV27 and TRBJ2-2; TRBD1 aligns across 8 bases. V lost 2 bases to trimming and J lost 4 bases; unmatched junction nucleotides: 3. The CDR3 is made up of 15 amino acids. Germline CDR1 and CDR2: MNHEY and SMNVEV (reference sequence).

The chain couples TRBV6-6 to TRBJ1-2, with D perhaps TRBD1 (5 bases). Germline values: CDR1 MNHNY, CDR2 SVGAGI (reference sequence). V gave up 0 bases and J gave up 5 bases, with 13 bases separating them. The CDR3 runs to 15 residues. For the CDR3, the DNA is TGTGCCAGCAGTTACTCCCAATTCCAGGGTTATGGCTACACCTTC. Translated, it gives CASSYSQFQGYGYTF.

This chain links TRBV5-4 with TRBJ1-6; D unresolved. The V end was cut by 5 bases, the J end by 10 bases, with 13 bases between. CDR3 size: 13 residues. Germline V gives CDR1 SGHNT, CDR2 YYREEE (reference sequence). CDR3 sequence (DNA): TGTGCCAGCAGTCGCGATCCGAACTCACCCCTCCACTTT. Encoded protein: CASSRDPNSPLHF.

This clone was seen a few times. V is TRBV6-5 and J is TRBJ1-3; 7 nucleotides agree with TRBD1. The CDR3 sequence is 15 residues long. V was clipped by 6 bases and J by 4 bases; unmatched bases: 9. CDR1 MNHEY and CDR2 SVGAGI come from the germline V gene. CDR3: CASRRDSLAGNTIYF. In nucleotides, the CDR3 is TGTGCCAGCAGACGGGACAGCCTTGCAGGAAACACCATATATTTT.

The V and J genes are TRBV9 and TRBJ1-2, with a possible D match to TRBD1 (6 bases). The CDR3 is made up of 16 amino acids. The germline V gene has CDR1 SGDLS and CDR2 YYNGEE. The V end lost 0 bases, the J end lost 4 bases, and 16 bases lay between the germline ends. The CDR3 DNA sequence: TGTGCCAGCAGCGTAGGTGAGGGGCAGGGGCCCTATGGCTACACCTTC. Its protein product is CASSVGEGQGPYGYTF.

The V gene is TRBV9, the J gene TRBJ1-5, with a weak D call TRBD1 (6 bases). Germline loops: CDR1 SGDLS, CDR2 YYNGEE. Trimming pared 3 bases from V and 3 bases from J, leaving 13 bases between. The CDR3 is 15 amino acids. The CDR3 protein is CASSGQGSPNQPQHF. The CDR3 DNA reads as TGTGCCAGCAGCGGGCAGGGGTCCCCCAATCAGCCCCAGCATTTT.

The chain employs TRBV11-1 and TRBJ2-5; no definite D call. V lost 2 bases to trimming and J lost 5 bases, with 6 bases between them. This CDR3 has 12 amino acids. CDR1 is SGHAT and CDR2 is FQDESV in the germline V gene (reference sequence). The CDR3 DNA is TGTGCCAGCAGCTTATCGAGGGAGACCCAGTACTTC. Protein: CASSLSRETQYF. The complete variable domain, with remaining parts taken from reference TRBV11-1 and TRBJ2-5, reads EAEVAQSPRYKITEKSQAVAFWCDPISGHATLYWYRQILGQGPELLVQFQDESVVDDSQLPKDRFSAERLKGVDSTLKIQPAELGDSAMYLCASSLSRETQYFGPGTRLLVL.

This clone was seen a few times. Here the CDR3 reads CASTLGDRNQPQHF. The DNA for the CDR3 is TGTGCCAGCACCCTAGGGGACAGAAATCAGCCCCAGCATTTT. V is TRBV6-5 and J is TRBJ1-5; 7 bases are shared with TRBD1. The CDR3 loop spans 14 amino acids. V lost 7 bases and J lost 4; bases outside the gene matches: 7. Per the germline V gene, CDR1 is MNHEY and CDR2 is SVGAGI.

In DNA form, the CDR3 reads TGTGCCAGCAGCGTAGACCTAGCGGGTTACGAGCAGTACTTC. It encodes CASSVDLAGYEQYF. The chain is built from TRBV9 and TRBJ2-7, with 8 bases aligning to TRBD2. The CDR3 is made up of 14 amino acids. Per the germline V gene, CDR1 is SGDLS and CDR2 is YYNGEE. Unmatched junction bases numbered 3, after V lost 0 bases and J lost 4 bases.

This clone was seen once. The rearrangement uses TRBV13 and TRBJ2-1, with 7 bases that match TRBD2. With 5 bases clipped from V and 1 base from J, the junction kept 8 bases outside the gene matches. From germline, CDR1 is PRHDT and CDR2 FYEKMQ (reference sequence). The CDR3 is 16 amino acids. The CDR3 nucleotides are TGTGCCAGCAGCCCGACCGGGAGGACTTCCTACAATGAGCAGTTCTTC. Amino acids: CASSPTGRTSYNEQFF.

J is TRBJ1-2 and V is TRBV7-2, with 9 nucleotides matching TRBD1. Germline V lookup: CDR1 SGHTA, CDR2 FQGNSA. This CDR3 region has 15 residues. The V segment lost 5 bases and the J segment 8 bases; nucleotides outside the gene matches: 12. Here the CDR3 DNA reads TGTGCCAGCAGCCCTAGGGGTGACAGGGGGGCCGGCTACACCTTC. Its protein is CASSPRGDRGAGYTF.

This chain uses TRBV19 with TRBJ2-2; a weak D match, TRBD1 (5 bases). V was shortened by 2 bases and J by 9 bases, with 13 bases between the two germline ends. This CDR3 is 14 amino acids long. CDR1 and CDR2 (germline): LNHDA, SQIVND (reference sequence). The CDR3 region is CASSILGPARELFF. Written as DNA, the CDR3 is TGTGCCAGTAGTATATTGGGGCCCGCCCGGGAGCTGTTTTTT.

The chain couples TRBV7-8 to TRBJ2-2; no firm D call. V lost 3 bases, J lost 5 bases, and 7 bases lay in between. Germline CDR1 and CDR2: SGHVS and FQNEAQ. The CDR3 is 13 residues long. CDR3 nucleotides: TGTGCCAGCAGCTTGGGCCAGACCGGGGAGCTGTTTTTT. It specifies CASSLGQTGELFF.

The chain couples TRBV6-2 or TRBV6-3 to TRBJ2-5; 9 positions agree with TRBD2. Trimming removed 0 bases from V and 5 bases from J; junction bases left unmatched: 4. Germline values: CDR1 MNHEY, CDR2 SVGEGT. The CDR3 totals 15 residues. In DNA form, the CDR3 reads TGTGCCAGCAGTTACTCTGGCGGGAGGGGGGAGACCCAGTACTTC. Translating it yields CASSYSGGRGETQYF.

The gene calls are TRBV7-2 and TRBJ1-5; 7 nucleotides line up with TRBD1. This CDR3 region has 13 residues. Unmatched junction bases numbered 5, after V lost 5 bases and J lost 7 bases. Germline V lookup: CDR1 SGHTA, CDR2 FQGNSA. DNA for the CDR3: TGTGCCAGCAGCCCACAGGACAGGCAGCCCCAGCATTTT. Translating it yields CASSPQDRQPQHF.

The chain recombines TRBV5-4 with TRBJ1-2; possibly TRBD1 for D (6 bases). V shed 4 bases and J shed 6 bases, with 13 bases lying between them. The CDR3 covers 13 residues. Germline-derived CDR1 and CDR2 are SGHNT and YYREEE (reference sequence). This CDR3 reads CASSLQGFHGYTF. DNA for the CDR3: TGTGCCAGCAGCCTACAGGGATTTCATGGCTACACCTTC.

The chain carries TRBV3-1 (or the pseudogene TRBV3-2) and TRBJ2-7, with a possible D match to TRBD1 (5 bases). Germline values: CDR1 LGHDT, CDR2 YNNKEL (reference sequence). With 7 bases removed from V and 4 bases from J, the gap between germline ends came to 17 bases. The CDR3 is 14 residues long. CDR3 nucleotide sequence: TGTGCCAGCACTAAAGGGATCCAGGGATACGAGCAGTACTTC. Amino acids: CASTKGIQGYEQYF.

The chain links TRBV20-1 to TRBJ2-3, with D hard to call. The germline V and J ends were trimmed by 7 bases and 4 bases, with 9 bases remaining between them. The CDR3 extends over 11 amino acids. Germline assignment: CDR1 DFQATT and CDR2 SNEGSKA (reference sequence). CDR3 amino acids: CSVRFADTQYF. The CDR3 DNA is TGCAGTGTCAGGTTTGCAGATACGCAGTATTTT.